This T cell receptor beta chain is drawn from a study of sequential checkpoint blockade in melanoma (dated by TCRdb to about 2019). Background for the entire study: Patients were assigned by 1:1 randomization to either first-line nivolumab followed by ipilimumab (arm A) or ipilimumab followed by nivolumab (arm B). Maintenance nivolumab came after both trial sequences.

TCRbeta CDR3 regions were immunosequenced from genomic DNA with the immunoSEQ Assay. Genomic DNA was amplified by bias-controlled multiplex PCR before high-throughput sequencing. Regarding the original processing steps: To quantify the absolute abundance of each unique TCRbeta CDR3 region, the sequences were collapsed and filtered. Clonality, defined as 1 minus Pielou's evenness, was calculated using only productive rearrangements. A previously published method was used to identify clones whose frequencies were significantly greater in on-treatment samples than in baseline samples. TCRdb took this table from immuneACCESS and kept in-frame rearrangements with V and J called. Such tables lack part of the clones; where checked against another copy, unresolved V genes explain under half of the gap, and the rest is unexplained. V and J calls and clone size are those listed in that table; D and trimming were worked out from the DNA. The sample table holds under 12,000 clones, of which 78% were seen once. The ten most abundant clones make up about 11% of the sample.

The CDR3, cysteine through phenylalanine, is 15 amino acids long. Left in the record is the CDR3 DNA by itself, 45 bases read in frame from the first base. Looking up the germline V gene yields CDR1 SGHNT and CDR2 YENEEA. The V end gives up 5 bases and the J end 5 bases, leaving 7 bases in the junction not matched to a gene. Here is what the overall study found, with its caveats: The model for predicting response that combines TCR metrics with mutation burden needs to be validated in larger, independent patient cohorts.

Of note for this clone: What this receptor recognizes is not known. No quality values exist for individual bases; no much larger clone is one base distant.

Sample treatment or condition, as interpreted from the label and publication: randomized to nivolumab then ipilimumab (arm A) or the reverse (arm B). None of the patients in the trial had previously been given DNA-damaging chemotherapy. Live CD3+CD8+ cells negative for CD19 and CD56 were sorted from thawed PBMCs on a FACS Aria II flow cytometer. Samples came from patients with melanoma in CheckMate 064, a randomized, open-label phase II trial of sequential checkpoint blockade. Leukapheresis was used to collect peripheral blood mononuclear cells, which were then purified with Ficoll-Paque and frozen in human serum with about 9.3% DMSO. Purity of sorted blood CD3+CD8+ cells was verified at >95% immediately after sorting, followed by DNA extraction.

In this chain, TRBV11-3 is recombined with TRBJ2-7; TRBD1 fits 12 bases in the junction. Material: CD8+ T cells sorted from blood (inferred from file names), obtained from a patient given nivolumab and ipilimumab in sequence. This TCR came from a human donor with melanoma. DNA sequence: TGTGCCAGCAGCACACCGGGACAGGGGGCCCACGAGCAGTACTTC. Protein translation: CASSTPGQGAHEQYF. With all but the CDR3 taken from the reference TRBV11-3 and TRBJ2-7 genes, the full variable domain is: EAGVVQSPRYKIIEKKQPVAFWCNPISGHNTLYWYLQNLGQGPELLIRYENEEAVDDSQLPKDRFSAERLKGVDSTLKIQPAELGDSAVYLCASSTPGQGAHEQYFGPGTRLTVT.